The 5 T cell receptor beta chains below all came from one sample that was sequenced in a study of CD8+CD57+ T cells in acquired aplastic anemia. Genomic DNA, the template, was used for profiling of the TCR beta VDJ and CDR3. In TCRdb, the reads were re-called with MiXCR into one record per CDR3 protein. The sample shows about 160,000 distinct CDR3 sequences, 60% to 80% of them seen only once. By flow cytometry, patients selected for sequencing had shown an expansion of CD8+CD57+ cells. What was sequenced was sorted CD4+, CD8+, or CD8+CD57+ T cells (not recorded which) from PBMCs. These receptors were taken from a human donor with aplastic anemia.

The chain is built from TRBV29-1 and TRBJ1-2, with D unresolved. The CDR3 has 12 amino acids. The V gene lost 2 bases and the J gene lost 4 bases, with 8 bases spanning the gap. Germline assignment: CDR1 SQVTM and CDR2 ANQGSEA. CDR3 sequence (DNA): TGCAGCGTTGAATCCATATTCTATGGCTACACCTTC. This codes for CSVESIFYGYTF.

The chain joins TRBV7-3 to TRBJ2-7, with D unclear. This CDR3 has 15 amino acids. Deletions cut 5 bases from V and 4 bases from J, with 18 bases between. CDR1 is SGHTA and CDR2 is FQGTGA in the germline V gene. In DNA form, the CDR3 reads TGTGCCAGCAGCCCGTCACCTTCACCATTATACGAGCAGTACTTC. Translating gives CASSPSPSPLYEQYF.

V is TRBV10-3 and J is TRBJ2-7, with TRBD2 matching 8 bases. There are 16 residues in the CDR3. Germline CDR1 is ENHRY and CDR2 is SYGVKD. V lost 7 bases and J lost 2; bases outside the gene matches: 13. In nucleotides, the CDR3 is TGTGCCATCACCCCCTTGGTAGCGACTAGCGCCTACGAGCAGTACTTC. Its translation: CAITPLVATSAYEQYF.

In its sample, this clonotype was seen once. The chain uses TRBV5-1 and TRBJ2-3, with TRBD2 as a possible D gene (5 bases). This CDR3 region has 15 residues. V lost 0 bases and J 1 base, leaving 9 bases between the germline ends. Germline V lookup: CDR1 SGHRS, CDR2 YFSETQ. The CDR3 protein is CASSLGGLRTDTQYF. CDR3 sequence (DNA): TGCGCCAGCAGCTTGGGAGGGTTACGCACAGATACGCAGTATTTT. Filled out from reference TRBV5-1 and TRBJ2-3, the complete variable domain reads KAGVTQTPRYLIKTRGQQVTLSCSPISGHRSVSWYQQTPGQGLQFLFEYFSETQRNKGNFPGRFSGRQFSNSRSEMNVSTLELGDSALYLCASSLGGLRTDTQYFGPGTRLTVL.

This clonotype appeared a single time. The genes are TRBV20-1 and TRBJ1-4, with a tentative D call TRBD1 (5 bases). CDR3 length equals 13 residues. Trimming stripped 5 bases from V and 8 bases from J, with 15 bases between. Germline assignment: CDR1 DFQATT and CDR2 SNEGSKA (reference sequence). The CDR3 is CSARRAGMEKLFF. For the CDR3, the DNA is TGCAGTGCTCGCAGGGCTGGAATGGAAAAACTGTTTTTT.